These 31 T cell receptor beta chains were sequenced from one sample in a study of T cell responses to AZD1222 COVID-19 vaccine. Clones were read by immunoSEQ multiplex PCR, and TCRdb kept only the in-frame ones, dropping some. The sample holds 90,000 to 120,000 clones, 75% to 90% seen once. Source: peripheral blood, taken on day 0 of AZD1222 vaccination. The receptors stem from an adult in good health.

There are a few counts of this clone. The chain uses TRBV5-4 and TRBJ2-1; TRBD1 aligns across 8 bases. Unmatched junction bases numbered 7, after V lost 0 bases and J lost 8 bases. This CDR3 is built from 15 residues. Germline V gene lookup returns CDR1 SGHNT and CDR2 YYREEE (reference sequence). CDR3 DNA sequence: TGTGCCAGCAGCTTGGAGGCAGGGGGCCGGGATGAGCAGTTCTTC. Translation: CASSLEAGGRDEQFF.

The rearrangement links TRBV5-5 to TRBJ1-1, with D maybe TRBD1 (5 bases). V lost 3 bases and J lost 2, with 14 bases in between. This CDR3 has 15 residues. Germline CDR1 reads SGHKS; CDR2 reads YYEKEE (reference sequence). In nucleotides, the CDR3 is TGTGCCAGCAGCTATAGAGGGGAGCAAAACACTGAAGCTTTCTTT. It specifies CASSYRGEQNTEAFF.

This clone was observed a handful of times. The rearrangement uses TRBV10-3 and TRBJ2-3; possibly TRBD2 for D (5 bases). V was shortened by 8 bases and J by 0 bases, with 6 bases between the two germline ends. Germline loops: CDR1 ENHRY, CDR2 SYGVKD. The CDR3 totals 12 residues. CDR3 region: CAIRTSTDTQYF. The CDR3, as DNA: TGTGCCATCCGGACTAGCACAGATACGCAGTATTTT.

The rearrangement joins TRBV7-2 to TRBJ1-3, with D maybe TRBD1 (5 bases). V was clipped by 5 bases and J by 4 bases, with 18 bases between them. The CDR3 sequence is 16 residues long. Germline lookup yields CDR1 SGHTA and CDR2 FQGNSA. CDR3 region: CASSTVGVGAGNTIYF. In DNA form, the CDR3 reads TGTGCCAGCAGCACGGTTGGGGTAGGGGCCGGAAACACCATATATTTT.

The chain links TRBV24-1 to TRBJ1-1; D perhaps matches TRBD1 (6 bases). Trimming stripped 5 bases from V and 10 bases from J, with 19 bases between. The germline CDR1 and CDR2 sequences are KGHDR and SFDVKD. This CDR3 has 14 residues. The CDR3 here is CATSAADSLRGAFF. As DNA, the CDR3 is TGTGCCACCAGTGCCGCGGACAGCCTTAGGGGAGCTTTCTTT.

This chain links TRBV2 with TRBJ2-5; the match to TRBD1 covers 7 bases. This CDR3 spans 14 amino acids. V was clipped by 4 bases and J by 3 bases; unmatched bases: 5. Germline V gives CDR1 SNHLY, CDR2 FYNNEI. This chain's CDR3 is CASSGAGTEETQYF. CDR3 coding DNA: TGTGCCAGCAGTGGAGCCGGGACAGAAGAGACCCAGTACTTC.

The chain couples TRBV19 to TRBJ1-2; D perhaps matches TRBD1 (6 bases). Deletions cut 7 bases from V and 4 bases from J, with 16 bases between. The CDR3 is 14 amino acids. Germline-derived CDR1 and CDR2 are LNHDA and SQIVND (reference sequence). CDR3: CASIEGSRGYGYTF. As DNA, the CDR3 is TGTGCCAGTATTGAGGGTTCCAGGGGCTATGGCTACACCTTC.

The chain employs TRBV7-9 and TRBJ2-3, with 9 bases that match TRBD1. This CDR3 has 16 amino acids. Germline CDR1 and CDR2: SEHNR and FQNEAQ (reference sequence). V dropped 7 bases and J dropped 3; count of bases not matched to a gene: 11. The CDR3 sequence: CASTPPGTGITDTQYF. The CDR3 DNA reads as TGTGCCAGCACCCCTCCCGGGACAGGGATTACAGATACGCAGTATTTT.

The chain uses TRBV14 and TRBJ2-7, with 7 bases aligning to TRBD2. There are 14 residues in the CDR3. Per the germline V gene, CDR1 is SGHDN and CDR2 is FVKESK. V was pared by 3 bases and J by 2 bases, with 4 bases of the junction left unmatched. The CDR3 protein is CASSQGRVPYEQYF. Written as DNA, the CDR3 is TGTGCCAGCAGCCAGGGGAGGGTCCCCTACGAGCAGTACTTC.

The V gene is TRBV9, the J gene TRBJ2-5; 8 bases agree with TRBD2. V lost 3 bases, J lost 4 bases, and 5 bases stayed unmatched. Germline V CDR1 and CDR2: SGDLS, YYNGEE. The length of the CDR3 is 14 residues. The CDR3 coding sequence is TGTGCCAGCAGCGCCCGGACTAGCAGAGAGACCCAGTACTTC. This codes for CASSARTSRETQYF.

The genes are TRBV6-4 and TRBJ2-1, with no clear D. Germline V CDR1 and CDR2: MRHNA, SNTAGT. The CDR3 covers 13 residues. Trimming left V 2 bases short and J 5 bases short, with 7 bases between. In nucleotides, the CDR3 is TGTGCCAGCAGTGACGTCAACAACAATGAGCAGTTCTTC. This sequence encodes CASSDVNNNEQFF.

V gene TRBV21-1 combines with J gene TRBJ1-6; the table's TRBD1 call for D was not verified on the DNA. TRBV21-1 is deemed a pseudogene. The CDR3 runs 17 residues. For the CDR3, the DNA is TGTGCCAGCAGCGCCCGGACAGGGCCAACCGATAATTCACCCCTCCACTTT. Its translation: CASSARTGPTDNSPLHF.

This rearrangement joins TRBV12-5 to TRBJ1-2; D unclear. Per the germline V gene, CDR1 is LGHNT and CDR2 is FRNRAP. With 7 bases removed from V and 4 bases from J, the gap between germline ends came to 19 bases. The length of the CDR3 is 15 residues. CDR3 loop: CASALSTVPIYGYTF. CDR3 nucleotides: TGTGCTAGTGCCCTGAGCACCGTACCTATCTATGGCTACACCTTC.

As DNA, the CDR3 is TGTGCCAGCACCAGAGAGGGACTTACAGATACGCAGTATTTT. Its translation is CASTREGLTDTQYF. The chain has TRBV27 and TRBJ2-3; TRBD2 might be the D (6 bases). The ends were cut back, 7 bases at V and 3 bases at J, with 14 bases in the middle. The germline V gene encodes CDR1 MNHEY and CDR2 SMNVEV (reference sequence). CDR3 length equals 14 residues.

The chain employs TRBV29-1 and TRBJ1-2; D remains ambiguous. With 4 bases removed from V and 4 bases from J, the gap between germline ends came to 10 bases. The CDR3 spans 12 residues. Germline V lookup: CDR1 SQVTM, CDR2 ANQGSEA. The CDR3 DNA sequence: TGCAGCGTTGGGTACAGTTCCTATGGCTACACCTTC. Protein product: CSVGYSSYGYTF.

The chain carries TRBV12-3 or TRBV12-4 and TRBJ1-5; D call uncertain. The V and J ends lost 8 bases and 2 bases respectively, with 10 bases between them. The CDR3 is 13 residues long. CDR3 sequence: CASGGRGNQPQHF. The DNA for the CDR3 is TGTGCCAGCGGTGGGCGGGGCAATCAGCCCCAGCATTTT.

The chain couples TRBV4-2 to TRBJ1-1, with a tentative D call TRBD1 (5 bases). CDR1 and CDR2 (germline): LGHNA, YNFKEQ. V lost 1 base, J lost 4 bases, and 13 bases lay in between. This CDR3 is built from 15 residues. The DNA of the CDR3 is TGTGCCAGCAGCCAAGTCTGGACGGGGGGCACTGAAGCTTTCTTT. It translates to CASSQVWTGGTEAFF.

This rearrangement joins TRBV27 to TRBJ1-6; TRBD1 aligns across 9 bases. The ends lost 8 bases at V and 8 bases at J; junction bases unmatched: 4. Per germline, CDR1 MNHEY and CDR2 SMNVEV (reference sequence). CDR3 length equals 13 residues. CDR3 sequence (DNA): TGTGCCAGCGGGGACAGGGAATATTCACCCCTCCACTTT. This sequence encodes CASGDREYSPLHF.

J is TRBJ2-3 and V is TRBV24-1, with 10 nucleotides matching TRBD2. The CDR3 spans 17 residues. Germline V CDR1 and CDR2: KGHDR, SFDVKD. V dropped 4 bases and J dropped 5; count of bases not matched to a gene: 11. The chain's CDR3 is CATSDSKAGGLKDTQYF. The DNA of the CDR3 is TGTGCCACCAGTGACTCTAAAGCGGGAGGGCTCAAAGATACGCAGTATTTT.

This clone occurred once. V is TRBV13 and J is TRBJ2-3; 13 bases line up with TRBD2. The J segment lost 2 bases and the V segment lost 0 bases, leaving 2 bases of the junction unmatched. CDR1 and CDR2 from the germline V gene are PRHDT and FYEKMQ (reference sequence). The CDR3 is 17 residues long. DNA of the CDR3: TGTGCCAGCAGCTTAGGACTAGCGGGGGGGTACACAGATACGCAGTATTTT. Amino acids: CASSLGLAGGYTDTQYF.

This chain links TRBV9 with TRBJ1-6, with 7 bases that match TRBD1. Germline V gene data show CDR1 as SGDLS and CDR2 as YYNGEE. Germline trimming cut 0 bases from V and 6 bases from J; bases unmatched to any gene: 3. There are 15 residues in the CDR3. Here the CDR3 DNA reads TGTGCCAGCAGCGTAGGAGACAGGGCTAATTCACCCCTCCACTTT. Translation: CASSVGDRANSPLHF.

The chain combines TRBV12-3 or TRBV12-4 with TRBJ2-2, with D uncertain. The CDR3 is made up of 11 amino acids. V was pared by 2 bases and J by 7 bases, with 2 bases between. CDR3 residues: CASSLNGELFF. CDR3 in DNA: TGTGCCAGCAGTTTAAACGGGGAGCTGTTTTTT.

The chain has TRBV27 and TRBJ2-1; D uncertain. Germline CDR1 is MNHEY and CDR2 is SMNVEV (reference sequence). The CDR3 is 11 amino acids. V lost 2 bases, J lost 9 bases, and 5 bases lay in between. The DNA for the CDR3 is TGTGCCAGCAGTTTAGGTCTTGAGCAGTTCTTC. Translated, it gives CASSLGLEQFF.

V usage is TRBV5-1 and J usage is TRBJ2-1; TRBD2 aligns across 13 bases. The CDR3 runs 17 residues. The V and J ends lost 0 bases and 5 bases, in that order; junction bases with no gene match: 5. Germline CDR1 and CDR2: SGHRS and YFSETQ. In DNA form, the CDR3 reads TGCGCCAGCAGCTTGGTACTACTAGCGGGGGGGCACAATGAGCAGTTCTTC. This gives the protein CASSLVLLAGGHNEQFF.

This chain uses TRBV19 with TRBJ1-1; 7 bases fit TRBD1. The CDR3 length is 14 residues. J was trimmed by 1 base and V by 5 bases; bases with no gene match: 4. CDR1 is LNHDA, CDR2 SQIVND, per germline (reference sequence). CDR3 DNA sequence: TGTGCCAGTAGTTACAGGGGAACGAACACTGAAGCTTTCTTT. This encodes CASSYRGTNTEAFF.

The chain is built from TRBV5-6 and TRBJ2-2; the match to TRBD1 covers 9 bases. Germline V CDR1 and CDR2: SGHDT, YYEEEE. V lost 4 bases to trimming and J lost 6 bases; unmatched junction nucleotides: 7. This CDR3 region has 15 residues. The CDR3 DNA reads TGTGCCAGCAGCGCCCCGGGACAGGGTTCCGGGGAGCTGTTTTTT. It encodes CASSAPGQGSGELFF.

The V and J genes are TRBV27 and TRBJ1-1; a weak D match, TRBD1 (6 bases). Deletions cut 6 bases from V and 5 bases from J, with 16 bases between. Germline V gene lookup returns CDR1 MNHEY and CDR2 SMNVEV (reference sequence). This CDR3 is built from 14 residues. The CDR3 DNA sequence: TGTGCCAGCAGGAGGTTAGGGGGGGAGACTGAAGCTTTCTTT. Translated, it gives CASRRLGGETEAFF.

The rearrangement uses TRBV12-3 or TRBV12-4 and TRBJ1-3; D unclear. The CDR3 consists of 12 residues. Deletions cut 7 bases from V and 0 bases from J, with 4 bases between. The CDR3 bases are TGTGCCAGCACCCCCTCTGGAAACACCATATATTTT. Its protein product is CASTPSGNTIYF.

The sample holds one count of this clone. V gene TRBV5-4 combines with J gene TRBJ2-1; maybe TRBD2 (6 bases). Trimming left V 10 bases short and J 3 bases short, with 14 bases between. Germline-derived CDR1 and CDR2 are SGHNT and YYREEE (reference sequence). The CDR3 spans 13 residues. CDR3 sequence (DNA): TGTGCCTACGCGGGGATCTACTACAATGAGCAGTTCTTC. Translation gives CAYAGIYYNEQFF.

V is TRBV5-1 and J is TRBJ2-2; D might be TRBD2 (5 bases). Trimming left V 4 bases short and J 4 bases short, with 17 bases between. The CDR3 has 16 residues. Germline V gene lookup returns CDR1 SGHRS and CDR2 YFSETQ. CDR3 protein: CASSPREGRITGELFF. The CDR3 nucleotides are TGCGCCAGCAGCCCGAGAGAGGGTCGGATCACCGGGGAGCTGTTTTTT.

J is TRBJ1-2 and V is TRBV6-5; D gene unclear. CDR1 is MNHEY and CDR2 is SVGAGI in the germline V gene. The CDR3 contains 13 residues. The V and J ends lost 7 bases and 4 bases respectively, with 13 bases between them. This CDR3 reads CASTPNTAYGYTF. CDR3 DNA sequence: TGTGCCAGCACCCCCAATACAGCCTATGGCTACACCTTC.